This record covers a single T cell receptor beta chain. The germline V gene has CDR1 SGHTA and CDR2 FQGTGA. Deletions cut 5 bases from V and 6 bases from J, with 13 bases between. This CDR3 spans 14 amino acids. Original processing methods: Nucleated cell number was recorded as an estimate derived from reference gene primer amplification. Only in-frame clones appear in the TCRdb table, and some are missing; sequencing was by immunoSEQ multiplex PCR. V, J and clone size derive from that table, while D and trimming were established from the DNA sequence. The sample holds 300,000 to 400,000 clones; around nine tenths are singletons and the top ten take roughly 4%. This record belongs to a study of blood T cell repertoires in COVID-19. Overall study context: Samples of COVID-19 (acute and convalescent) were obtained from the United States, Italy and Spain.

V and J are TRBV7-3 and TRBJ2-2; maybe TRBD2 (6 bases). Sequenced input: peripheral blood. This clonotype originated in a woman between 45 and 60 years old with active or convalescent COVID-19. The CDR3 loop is CASSPPGESGELFF. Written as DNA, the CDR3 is TGTGCCAGCAGCCCCCCGGGAGAATCCGGGGAGCTGTTTTTT.